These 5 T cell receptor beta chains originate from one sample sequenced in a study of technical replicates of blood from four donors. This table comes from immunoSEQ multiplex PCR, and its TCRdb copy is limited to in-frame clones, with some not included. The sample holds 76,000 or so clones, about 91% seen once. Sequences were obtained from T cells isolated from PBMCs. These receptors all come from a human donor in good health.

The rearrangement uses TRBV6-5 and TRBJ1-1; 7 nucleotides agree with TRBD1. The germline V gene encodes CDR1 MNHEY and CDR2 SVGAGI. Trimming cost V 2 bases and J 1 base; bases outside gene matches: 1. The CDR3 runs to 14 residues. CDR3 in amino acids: CASSYNRGNTEAFF. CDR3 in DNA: TGTGCCAGCAGTTACAACAGGGGGAACACTGAAGCTTTCTTT.

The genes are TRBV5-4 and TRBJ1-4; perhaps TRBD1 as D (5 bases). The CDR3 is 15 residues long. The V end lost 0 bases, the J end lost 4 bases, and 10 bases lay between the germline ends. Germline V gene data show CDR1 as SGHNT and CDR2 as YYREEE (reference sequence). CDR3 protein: CASSLGTGINEKLFF. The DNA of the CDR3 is TGTGCCAGCAGCTTGGGTACAGGTATTAATGAAAAACTGTTTTTT. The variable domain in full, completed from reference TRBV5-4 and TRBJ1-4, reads ETGVTQSPTHLIKTRGQQVTLRCSSQSGHNTVSWYQQALGQGPQFIFQYYREEENGRGNFPPRFSGLQFPNYSSELNVNALELDDSALYLCASSLGTGINEKLFFGSGTQLSVL.

CDR3 region: CASRGGQGLYGYTF. CDR3 nucleotides: TGTGCCAGCAGAGGGGGACAGGGGCTCTATGGCTACACCTTC. This rearrangement joins TRBV2 to TRBJ1-2; 10 bases map to TRBD1. The J segment lost 4 bases and the V segment lost 6 bases, leaving 5 bases of the junction unmatched. CDR1 and CDR2 from the germline V gene are SNHLY and FYNNEI. The CDR3 loop spans 14 amino acids.

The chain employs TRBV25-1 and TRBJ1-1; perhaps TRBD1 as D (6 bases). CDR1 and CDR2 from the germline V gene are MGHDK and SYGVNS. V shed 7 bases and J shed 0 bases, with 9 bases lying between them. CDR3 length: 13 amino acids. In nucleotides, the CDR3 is TGTGCCAGCATGGACAGCATGAACACTGAAGCTTTCTTT. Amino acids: CASMDSMNTEAFF.

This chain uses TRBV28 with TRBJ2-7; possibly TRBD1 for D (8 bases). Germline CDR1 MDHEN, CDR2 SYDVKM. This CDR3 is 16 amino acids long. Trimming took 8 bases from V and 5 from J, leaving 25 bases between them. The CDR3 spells CASREELQGGPHEQYF. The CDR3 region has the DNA TGTGCCAGCCGGGAGGAACTACAGGGGGGCCCCCACGAGCAGTACTTC.